This T cell receptor (beta chain) derives from a study of T cells in Graves' hyperthyroidism and ophthalmopathy. Germline assignment: CDR1 DFQATT and CDR2 SNEGSKA (reference sequence). The CDR3 is 13 amino acids. The V end was cut by 1 base, the J end by 1 base, with 6 bases between. This clonotype was seen ten or more times. The investigators amplified TCR beta CDR3 regions from RNA transcripts. A first-round RT-PCR of the TCR CDR3 used the HTBI primer set. TCRdb itself ran the multiplex PCR reads through MiXCR, one entry per CDR3 protein. In the table there are 690,000 or so distinct CDR3 sequences, about 19% of which are singletons.

The TCR comes from a woman between 50 and 59 years old with Graves' hyperthyroidism that later progressed to Graves' ophthalmopathy. The V gene is TRBV20-1, the J gene TRBJ2-3; no reliable D call. Sequencing used blood. The CDR3, as DNA: TGCAGTGCTAGAGTTTTGCGCACAGATACGCAGTATTTT. Protein sequence: CSARVLRTDTQYF.